The TCR beta chain described here comes from a study of T cell responses to AZD1222 COVID-19 vaccine. Study results and caveats: Two AZD1222 administrations were followed by greater Spike-specific TCR breadth and depth.

Second doses were pooled across both intervals (about 4 or about 12 weeks). On this clone: No antigen is known for it.

Sequencing used immunoSEQ multiplex PCR; TCRdb keeps in-frame clones, though not all of them. The sample holds 150,000 to 200,000 clones, 80% to 95% seen once. The V and J ends lost 10 bases and 5 bases respectively, with 9 bases between them. Looked up from germline, CDR1 is SNHLY and CDR2 is FYNNEI. CDR3 length: 10 residues. This rearrangement joins TRBV2 to TRBJ2-7; possibly TRBD2 for D (5 bases). This TCR derives from an adult who received the AZD1222 COVID-19 vaccine. The source was peripheral blood, collected 28 days after the second AZD1222 dose. For the CDR3, the DNA is TGTGCCATCGCCGGGGACGAGCAGTACTTC. This sequence encodes CAIAGDEQYF.